A single sample is the source of the 18 T cell receptor beta chains below, sequenced in a study of T cells in localized non-small cell lung cancer. TCRdb's copy holds only in-frame clones and misses some; the assay was immunoSEQ multiplex PCR. The repertoire holds about 59,000 clones, with 80% to 95% as singletons. Sequenced here: peripheral blood, sampled before any cancer treatment. The receptors shown here come from a man aged 35-75 years with stage I lung adenocarcinoma.

V and J are TRBV28 and TRBJ2-7; D not resolved. CDR3 length: 14 amino acids. V was clipped by 5 bases and J by 4 bases, with 15 bases between them. In germline, CDR1 is MDHEN, CDR2 SYDVKM. As DNA, the CDR3 is TGTGCCAGCAGTCCCCAGTCTGGATGGTACGAGCAGTACTTC. Protein product: CASSPQSGWYEQYF.

The chain joins TRBV11-2 to TRBJ2-3, with D uncertain. This CDR3 is built from 12 residues. With 4 bases removed from V and 6 bases from J, the gap between germline ends came to 8 bases. The germline V gene has CDR1 SGHAT and CDR2 FQNNGV. The CDR3 here is CASSSARDTQYF. In DNA, the CDR3 is TGTGCCAGCAGCTCCGCCCGGGATACGCAGTATTTT.

The chain combines TRBV28 with TRBJ2-7; D gene ambiguous. The germline V gene has CDR1 MDHEN and CDR2 SYDVKM. The CDR3 spans 10 residues. With 4 bases removed from V and 5 bases from J, the gap between germline ends came to 3 bases. The CDR3 sequence: CASSYNEQYF. CDR3 DNA sequence: TGTGCCAGCAGTTACAACGAGCAGTACTTC.

The chain joins TRBV4-1 to TRBJ2-1; perhaps TRBD2 as D (6 bases). The V gene's germline CDR1 is MGHRA and CDR2 YSYEKL. Trimming removed 1 base at V and 8 bases at J, with 9 bases between. This CDR3 spans 13 amino acids. The CDR3 spells CASSQALAYEQFF. In DNA form, the CDR3 reads TGCGCCAGCAGCCAAGCGCTAGCGTATGAGCAGTTCTTC.

The chain is built from TRBV7-2 and TRBJ1-5, with D hard to call. V was trimmed by 1 base and J by 5 bases, leaving 3 bases between them. CDR3 length: 12 amino acids. CDR1 is SGHTA, CDR2 FQGNSA, per germline. The CDR3 loop reads CASSLGDQPQHF. CDR3 DNA: TGTGCCAGCAGCTTAGGTGATCAGCCCCAGCATTTT.

The chain is built from TRBV9 and TRBJ1-3, with D possibly TRBD1 on 6 matching bases. The CDR3 runs to 15 residues. V was trimmed by 3 bases and J by 0 bases, leaving 10 bases between them. Germline values: CDR1 SGDLS, CDR2 YYNGEE. The CDR3 is CASSAGQSSGNTIYF. As DNA, the CDR3 is TGTGCCAGCAGCGCCGGACAGAGCTCTGGAAACACCATATATTTT.

V is TRBV11-3 and J is TRBJ2-2, with D maybe TRBD1 (5 bases). CDR1 and CDR2 from the germline V gene are SGHNT and YENEEA. CDR3 length: 16 amino acids. V was trimmed by 4 bases and J by 0 bases, leaving 12 bases between them. CDR3 residues: CASSYTGETNTGELFF. The CDR3 coding sequence is TGTGCCAGCAGCTACACAGGTGAAACGAACACCGGGGAGCTGTTTTTT.

This clone has a single count. The chain uses TRBV27 and TRBJ2-1, with 7 bases identical to TRBD2. The CDR3 contains 15 residues. Germline V gene lookup returns CDR1 MNHEY and CDR2 SMNVEV (reference sequence). The J segment lost 1 base and the V segment lost 7 bases, leaving 7 bases of the junction unmatched. In DNA, the CDR3 is TGTGCCAGCACCTTGGGAGGGAGTTCCTACAATGAGCAGTTCTTC. Protein: CASTLGGSSYNEQFF.

The rearrangement uses TRBV28 and TRBJ2-7; 8 bases are a match to TRBD1. In germline, CDR1 is MDHEN, CDR2 SYDVKM. The CDR3 covers 15 residues. Trimming removed 3 bases from V and 3 bases from J; junction bases left unmatched: 7. CDR3 in amino acids: CASSFRRGLGYEQYF. The CDR3 nucleotides are TGTGCCAGCAGTTTTCGCAGGGGGCTTGGCTACGAGCAGTACTTC. Looking up the rest from reference TRBV28 and TRBJ2-7 gives the full variable domain: DVKVTQSSRYLVKRTGEKVFLECVQDMDHENMFWYRQDPGLGLRLIYFSYDVKMKEKGDIPEGYSVSREKKERFSLILESASTNQTSMYLCASSFRRGLGYEQYFGPGTRLTVT.

Judged by abundance, this clone is medium-sized. The V and J genes are TRBV19 and TRBJ2-5; 9 nucleotides align to TRBD1. CDR3 length: 16 residues. J was trimmed by 2 bases and V by 8 bases; bases with no gene match: 12. Germline V gene data show CDR1 as LNHDA and CDR2 as SQIVND (reference sequence). The DNA for the CDR3 is TGTGCCAGTTCCTTCCGGGACAGGGACCTTCAAGAGACCCAGTACTTC. The encoded protein is CASSFRDRDLQETQYF.

The chain has TRBV7-9 and TRBJ2-1, with D maybe TRBD1 (6 bases). Trimming took off 5 bases at V and 15 bases at J, with 17 bases between the two ends. The CDR3 has 12 amino acids. Germline lookup yields CDR1 SEHNR and CDR2 FQNEAQ (reference sequence). The DNA for the CDR3 is TGTGCCAGCAGCCAGGGGACCAACCCACCGTTCTTC. Its protein product is CASSQGTNPPFF.

This chain links TRBV28 with TRBJ2-7; D is possibly TRBD1 or TRBD2 (5 bases each). The CDR3 is 16 amino acids. CDR1 is MDHEN and CDR2 is SYDVKM in the germline V gene. The germline V and J ends were trimmed by 6 bases and 7 bases, with 25 bases remaining between them. CDR3 sequence: CASSRETGTPTTEQYF. In DNA, the CDR3 is TGTGCCAGCAGCCGAGAGACCGGGACCCCTACGACAGAGCAGTACTTC. Full variable domain (remainder filled in from reference TRBV28 and TRBJ2-7): DVKVTQSSRYLVKRTGEKVFLECVQDMDHENMFWYRQDPGLGLRLIYFSYDVKMKEKGDIPEGYSVSREKKERFSLILESASTNQTSMYLCASSRETGTPTTEQYFGPGTRLTVT.

The chain has TRBV9 and TRBJ1-1, with D possibly TRBD1 on 6 matching bases. The CDR3 is 15 amino acids. Germline V gene sequence: CDR1 SGDLS, CDR2 YYNGEE. Trimming left V 0 bases short and J 1 base short, with 10 bases between. The CDR3 DNA follows: TGTGCCAGCAGCGTAGGAGGAGGGGGGAACACTGAAGCTTTCTTT. This translates into CASSVGGGGNTEAFF. The whole variable domain, remainder taken from reference TRBV9 and TRBJ1-1, is DSGVTQTPKHLITATGQRVTLRCSPRSGDLSVYWYQQSLDQGLQFLIQYYNGEERAKGNILERFSAQQFPDLHSELNLSSLELGDSALYFCASSVGGGGNTEAFFGQGTRLTVV.

V and J are TRBV5-8 and TRBJ2-7, with D unresolved. From germline, CDR1 is SGHTS and CDR2 YDEGEE. V was trimmed by 0 bases and J by 6 bases, leaving 7 bases between them. This CDR3 has 12 amino acids. The CDR3 loop reads CASSLVGTEQYF. For the CDR3, the DNA is TGTGCCAGCAGCTTGGTGGGAACCGAGCAGTACTTC. Looking up the rest from reference TRBV5-8 and TRBJ2-7 gives the full variable domain: EAGVTQSPTHLIKTRGQQATLRCSPISGHTSVYWYQQALGLGLQFLLWYDEGEERNRGNFPPRFSGRQFPNYSSELNVNALELEDSALYLCASSLVGTEQYFGPGTRLTVT.

V usage is TRBV7-9 and J usage is TRBJ1-2; no clear D gene. Trimming removed 4 bases from V and 2 bases from J, with 8 bases in between. From germline, CDR1 is SEHNR and CDR2 FQNEAQ (reference sequence). This CDR3 region has 13 residues. The CDR3 coding sequence is TGTGCCAGCAGCTCCGACGAGAACTATGGCTACACCTTC. Its protein product is CASSSDENYGYTF.

In nucleotides, the CDR3 is TGCGCCAGCAGCGAGGACAGGGAAGCTTTCTTT. Encoded protein: CASSEDREAFF. This chain uses TRBV5-1 with TRBJ1-1, with 7 bases that match TRBD1. Trimming took 4 bases from V and 8 from J; bases not matched to a gene: 2. Germline assignment: CDR1 SGHRS and CDR2 YFSETQ. This CDR3 has 11 amino acids. Full variable domain (outside the CDR3, taken from reference TRBV5-1 and TRBJ1-1): KAGVTQTPRYLIKTRGQQVTLSCSPISGHRSVSWYQQTPGQGLQFLFEYFSETQRNKGNFPGRFSGRQFSNSRSEMNVSTLELGDSALYLCASSEDREAFFGQGTRLTVV.

The chain combines TRBV28 with TRBJ2-7; no definite D call. Germline loops: CDR1 MDHEN, CDR2 SYDVKM. The CDR3 sequence is 14 residues long. The V gene lost 1 base and the J gene lost 2 bases, with 9 bases spanning the gap. The CDR3 sequence: CASSLSAGTYEQYF. The CDR3 DNA sequence: TGTGCCAGCAGTTTATCGGCCGGCACCTACGAGCAGTACTTC.

V is TRBV27 and J is TRBJ2-1; 7 positions agree with TRBD2. CDR1 and CDR2 from the germline V gene are MNHEY and SMNVEV (reference sequence). V trimming: 8 bases; J trimming: 5 bases; junction bases outside the gene matches: 9. The CDR3 is made up of 14 amino acids. The CDR3 DNA sequence: TGTGCCAGCGGGCTGGCTAGCGGACACAATGAGCAGTTCTTC. It yields the protein CASGLASGHNEQFF.